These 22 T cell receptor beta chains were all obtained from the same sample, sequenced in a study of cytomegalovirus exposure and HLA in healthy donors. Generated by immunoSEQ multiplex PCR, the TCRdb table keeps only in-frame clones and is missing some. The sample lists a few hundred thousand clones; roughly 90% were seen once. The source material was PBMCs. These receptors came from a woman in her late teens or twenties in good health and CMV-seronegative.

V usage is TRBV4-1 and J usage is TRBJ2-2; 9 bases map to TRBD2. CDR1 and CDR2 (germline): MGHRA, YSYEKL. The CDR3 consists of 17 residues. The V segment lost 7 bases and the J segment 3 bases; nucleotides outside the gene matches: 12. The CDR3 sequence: CASTPGQAGGYTGELFF. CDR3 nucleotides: TGCGCCAGCACTCCTGGGCAAGCGGGAGGCTACACCGGGGAGCTGTTTTTT.

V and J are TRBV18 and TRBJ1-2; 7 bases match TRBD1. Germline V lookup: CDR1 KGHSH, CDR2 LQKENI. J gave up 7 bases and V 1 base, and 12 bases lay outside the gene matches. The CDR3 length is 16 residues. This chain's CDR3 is CASSPLETGWDVGYTF. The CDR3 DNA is TGTGCCAGCTCACCACTCGAGACAGGGTGGGATGTTGGCTACACCTTC.

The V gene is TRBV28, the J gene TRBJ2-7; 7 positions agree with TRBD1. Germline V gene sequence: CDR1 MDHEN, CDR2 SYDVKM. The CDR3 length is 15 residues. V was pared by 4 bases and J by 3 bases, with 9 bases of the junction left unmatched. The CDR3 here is CASSSYRGPRYEQYF. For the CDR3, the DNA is TGTGCCAGCAGTTCCTACAGGGGTCCCCGCTACGAGCAGTACTTC.

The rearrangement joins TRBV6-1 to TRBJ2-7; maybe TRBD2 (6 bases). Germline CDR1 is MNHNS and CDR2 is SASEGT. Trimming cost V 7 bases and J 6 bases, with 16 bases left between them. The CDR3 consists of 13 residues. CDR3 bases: TGTGCCAGCATTCTCCGGGAGCCGGGCGAGCAGTACTTC. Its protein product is CASILREPGEQYF.

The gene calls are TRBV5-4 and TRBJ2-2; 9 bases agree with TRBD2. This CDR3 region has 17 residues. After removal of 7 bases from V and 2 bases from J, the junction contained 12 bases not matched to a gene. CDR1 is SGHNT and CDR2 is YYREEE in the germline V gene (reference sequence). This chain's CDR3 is CASGKGVAGDNTGELFF. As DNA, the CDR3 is TGTGCCAGCGGCAAGGGGGTAGCGGGAGATAACACCGGGGAGCTGTTTTTT.

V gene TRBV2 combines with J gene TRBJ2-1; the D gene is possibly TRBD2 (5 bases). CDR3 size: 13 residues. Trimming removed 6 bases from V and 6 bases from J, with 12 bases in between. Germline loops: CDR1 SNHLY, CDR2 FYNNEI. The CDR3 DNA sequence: TGTGCCAGCAGGAGGACTTCTTTCAATGAGCAGTTCTTC. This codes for CASRRTSFNEQFF.

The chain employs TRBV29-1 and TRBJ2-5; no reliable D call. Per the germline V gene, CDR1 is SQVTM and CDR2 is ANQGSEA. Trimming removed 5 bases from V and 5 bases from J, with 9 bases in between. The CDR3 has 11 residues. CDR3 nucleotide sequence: TGCAGCGTTTCTCTTCTGGAGACCCAGTACTTC. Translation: CSVSLLETQYF.

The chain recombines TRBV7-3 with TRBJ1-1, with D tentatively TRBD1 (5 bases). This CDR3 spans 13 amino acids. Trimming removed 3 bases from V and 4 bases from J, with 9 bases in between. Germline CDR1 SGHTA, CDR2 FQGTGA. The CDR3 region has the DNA TGTGCCAGCAGCTTGGGGGGTAGCACTGAAGCTTTCTTT. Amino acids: CASSLGGSTEAFF.

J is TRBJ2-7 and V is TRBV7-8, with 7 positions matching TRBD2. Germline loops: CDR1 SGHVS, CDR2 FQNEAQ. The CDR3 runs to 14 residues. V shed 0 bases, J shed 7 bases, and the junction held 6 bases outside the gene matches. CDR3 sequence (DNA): TGTGCCAGCAGCTTAGCAGCGGGGCAGAGGGAGCAGTACTTC. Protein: CASSLAAGQREQYF.

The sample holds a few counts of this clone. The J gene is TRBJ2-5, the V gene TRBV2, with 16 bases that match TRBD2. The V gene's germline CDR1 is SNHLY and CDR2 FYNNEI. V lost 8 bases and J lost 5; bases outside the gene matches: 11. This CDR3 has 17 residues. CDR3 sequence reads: CASGFGTSGGAGETQYF. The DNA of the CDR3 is TGTGCCAGCGGTTTCGGGACTAGCGGGGGGGCCGGGGAGACCCAGTACTTC.

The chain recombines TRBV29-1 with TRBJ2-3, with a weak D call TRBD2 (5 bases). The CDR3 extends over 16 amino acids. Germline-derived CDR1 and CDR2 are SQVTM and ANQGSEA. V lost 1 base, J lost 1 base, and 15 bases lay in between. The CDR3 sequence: CSVEGGQGRGTDTQYF. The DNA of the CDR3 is TGCAGCGTTGAAGGAGGGCAAGGGCGGGGCACAGATACGCAGTATTTT.

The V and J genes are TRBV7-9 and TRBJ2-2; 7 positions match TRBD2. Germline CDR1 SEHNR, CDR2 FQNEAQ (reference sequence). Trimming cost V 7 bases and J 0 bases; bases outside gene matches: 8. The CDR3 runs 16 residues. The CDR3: CASTELGRANTGELFF. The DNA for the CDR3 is TGTGCCAGCACCGAGTTAGGGAGGGCGAACACCGGGGAGCTGTTTTTT.

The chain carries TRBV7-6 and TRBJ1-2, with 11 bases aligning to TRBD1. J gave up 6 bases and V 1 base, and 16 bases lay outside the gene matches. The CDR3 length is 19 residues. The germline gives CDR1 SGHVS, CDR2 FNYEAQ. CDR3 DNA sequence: TGTGCCAGCAGCTTAGAGGACAGGGGGCATTTACCGCACTACCATGGCTACACCTTC. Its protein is CASSLEDRGHLPHYHGYTF.

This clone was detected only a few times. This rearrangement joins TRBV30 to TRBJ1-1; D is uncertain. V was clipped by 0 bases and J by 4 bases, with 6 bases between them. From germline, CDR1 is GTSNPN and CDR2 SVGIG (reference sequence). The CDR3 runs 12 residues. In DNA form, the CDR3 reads TGTGCCTGGAGTGTCCAAGCCACTGAAGCTTTCTTT. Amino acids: CAWSVQATEAFF.

This CDR3 reads CAISLSYPGQGEGYTF. The CDR3 bases are TGTGCCATCAGTCTGAGTTATCCGGGACAGGGTGAAGGCTACACCTTC. The chain uses TRBV10-3 and TRBJ1-2; 9 bases match TRBD1. Trimming removed 5 bases from V and 8 bases from J; junction bases left unmatched: 15. CDR3 length equals 16 residues. CDR1 and CDR2 from the germline V gene are ENHRY and SYGVKD.

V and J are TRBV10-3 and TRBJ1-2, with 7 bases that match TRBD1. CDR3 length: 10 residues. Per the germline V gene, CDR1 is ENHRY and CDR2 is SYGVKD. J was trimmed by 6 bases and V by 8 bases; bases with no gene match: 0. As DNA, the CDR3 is TGTGCCATCGGGACAGATGGCTACACCTTC. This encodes CAIGTDGYTF.

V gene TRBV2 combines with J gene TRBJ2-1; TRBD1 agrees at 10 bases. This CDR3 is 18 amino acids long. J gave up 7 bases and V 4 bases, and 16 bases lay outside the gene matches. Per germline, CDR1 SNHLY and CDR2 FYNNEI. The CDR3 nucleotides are TGTGCCAGCAGTGGGGTTAGTAGGGACAGGGGAAATCTAAATGAGCAGTTCTTC. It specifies CASSGVSRDRGNLNEQFF.

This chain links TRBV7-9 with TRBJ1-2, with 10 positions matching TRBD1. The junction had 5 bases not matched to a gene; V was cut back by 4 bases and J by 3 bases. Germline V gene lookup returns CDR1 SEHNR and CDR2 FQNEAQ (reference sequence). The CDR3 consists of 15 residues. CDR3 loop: CASSSRTGGDYGYTF. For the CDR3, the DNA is TGTGCCAGCAGCTCCAGGACAGGGGGTGACTATGGCTACACCTTC.

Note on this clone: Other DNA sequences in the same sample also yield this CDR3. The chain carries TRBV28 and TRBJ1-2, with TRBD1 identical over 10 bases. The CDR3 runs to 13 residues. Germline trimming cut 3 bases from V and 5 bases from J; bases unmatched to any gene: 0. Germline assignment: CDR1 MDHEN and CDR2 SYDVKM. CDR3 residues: CASSLGQGYGYTF. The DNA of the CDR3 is TGTGCCAGCAGTTTGGGACAGGGGTATGGCTACACCTTC.

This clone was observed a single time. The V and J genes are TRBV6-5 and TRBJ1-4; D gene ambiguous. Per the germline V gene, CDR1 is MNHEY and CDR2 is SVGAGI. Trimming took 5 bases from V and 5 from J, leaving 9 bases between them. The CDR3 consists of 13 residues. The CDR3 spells CASSRVSNEKLFF. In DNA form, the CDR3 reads TGTGCCAGCAGTCGGGTCTCGAATGAAAAACTGTTTTTT.

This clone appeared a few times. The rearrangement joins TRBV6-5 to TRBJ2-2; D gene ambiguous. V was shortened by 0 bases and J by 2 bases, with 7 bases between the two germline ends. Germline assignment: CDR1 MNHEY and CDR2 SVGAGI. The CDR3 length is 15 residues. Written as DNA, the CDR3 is TGTGCCAGCAGTTACTCGAACTTCAACACCGGGGAGCTGTTTTTT. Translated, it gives CASSYSNFNTGELFF.

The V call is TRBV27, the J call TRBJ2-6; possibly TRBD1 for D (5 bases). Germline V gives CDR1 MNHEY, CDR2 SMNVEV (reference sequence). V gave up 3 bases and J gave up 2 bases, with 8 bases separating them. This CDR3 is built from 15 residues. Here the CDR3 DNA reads TGTGCCAGCAGTTTGGAAGGGGCTGGGGCCAACGTCCTGACTTTC. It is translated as CASSLEGAGANVLTF.